Sequencing of this TCR beta chain was carried out in a study of T cell repertoires in cytomegalovirus infection. At the level of the study: Indications came from public TCR beta signatures; they pointed to CMV infection and to a matching HLA type.

Germline V gene lookup returns CDR1 DFQATT and CDR2 SNEGSKA (reference sequence). V lost 0 bases, J lost 7 bases, and 19 bases lay in between. The CDR3 sequence is 16 residues long. TCRdb analysed the reads with MiXCR anew, one entry per CDR3 protein. The sample has about 830,000 distinct CDR3 sequences, about 30% seen once; the top ten hold 9.5% to 15%. In its sample, this clonotype was seen a few times. Its antigen is unknown. Specimen: cultured CD8+ T cells from PBMCs, collected from culture after CMV antigen stimulation. This TCR was recovered from a human donor in good health (CMV status not recorded). Some clones in this sample may be carry-over from other donors' samples. The rearrangement uses TRBV20-1 and TRBJ2-4; D might be TRBD1 (6 bases). In nucleotides, the CDR3 is TGCAGTGCTAGAGATGTAGGCCAGGGGAATGCGAACATTCAGTACTTC. Residues: CSARDVGQGNANIQYF.